These 27 T cell receptor beta chains originate from one sample sequenced in a study of radiotherapy plus CTLA-4 blockade in lung cancer. Only in-frame clones appear in the TCRdb table, and some are missing; sequencing was by immunoSEQ multiplex PCR. The table shows approximately 60,000 clones, with approximately 84% occurring only once. The sample was peripheral blood, taken from a patient treated with radiotherapy plus ipilimumab. The receptors were sampled from a human donor with non-small cell lung cancer whose response to radiotherapy plus ipilimumab could not be evaluated.

The V call is TRBV5-6, the J call TRBJ2-3; 7 nucleotides agree with TRBD1. The V and J ends lost 4 bases and 3 bases, in that order; junction bases with no gene match: 8. CDR3 length: 15 amino acids. Per germline, CDR1 SGHDT and CDR2 YYEEEE. The CDR3 is CASSVQGLGTDTQYF. The CDR3 bases are TGTGCCAGCAGCGTACAGGGGCTGGGGACAGATACGCAGTATTTT.

The chain links TRBV7-2 to TRBJ2-1, with 8 bases aligning to TRBD1. This CDR3 contains 16 residues. Germline V gives CDR1 SGHTA, CDR2 FQGNSA. The V gene end was trimmed by 5 bases and the J gene end by 0 bases; junction bases not matched to a gene: 6. The CDR3 is CASSTQGVGSYNEQFF. Here the CDR3 DNA reads TGTGCCAGCAGCACACAGGGGGTAGGCTCCTACAATGAGCAGTTCTTC.

V and J are TRBV2 and TRBJ1-2; the D gene is possibly TRBD1 (5 bases). The germline V and J ends were trimmed by 6 bases and 4 bases, with 24 bases remaining between them. This CDR3 has 17 amino acids. The V gene's germline CDR1 is SNHLY and CDR2 FYNNEI. The CDR3 region is CASRADLWGGRSYGYTF. DNA of the CDR3: TGTGCCAGCAGGGCGGATTTGTGGGGGGGTAGGTCCTATGGCTACACCTTC.

This clone showed up just a few times. This chain connects TRBV6-1 to TRBJ2-1; 10 nucleotides agree with TRBD2. The CDR3 has 14 residues. The germline CDR1 and CDR2 sequences are MNHNS and SASEGT. Unmatched junction bases numbered 8, after V lost 2 bases and J lost 13 bases. The CDR3 here is CASSESGLAIQQFF. The CDR3 coding sequence is TGTGCCAGCAGTGAATCGGGACTAGCGATCCAACAGTTCTTC.

This clone was recorded once. The chain has TRBV7-2 and TRBJ2-1, with 11 bases that match TRBD1. The CDR3 covers 18 residues. With V trimmed by 5 bases and J by 10 bases, 19 bases remained unmatched. CDR1 is SGHTA and CDR2 is FQGNSA in the germline V gene. The CDR3 DNA follows: TGTGCCAGCAGCCTCGGACAGGGGGCCCAGCGGGGAAGGGCAGAGCAGTTCTTC. Amino acids: CASSLGQGAQRGRAEQFF. The full variable domain, with the rest looked up from reference TRBV7-2 and TRBJ2-1, is GAGVSQSPSNKVTEKGKDVELRCDPISGHTALYWYRQSLGQGLEFLIYFQGNSAPDKSGLPSDRFSAERTGGSVSTLTIQRTQQEDSAVYLCASSLGQGAQRGRAEQFFGPGTRLTVL.

This clone was seen only a few times. V usage is TRBV4-1 and J usage is TRBJ2-3; D is possibly TRBD1 (6 bases). The CDR3 sequence is 16 residues long. The germline V gene has CDR1 MGHRA and CDR2 YSYEKL. The ends were cut back, 4 bases at V and 2 bases at J, with 16 bases in the middle. CDR3 nucleotide sequence: TGCGCCAGCAGCCGCAACAGGGTGCAACACACAGATACGCAGTATTTT. It specifies CASSRNRVQHTDTQYF.

This chain links TRBV6-6 with TRBJ2-7; D is unclear. CDR1 is MNHNY and CDR2 is SVGAGI in the germline V gene (reference sequence). V was pared by 7 bases and J by 3 bases, with 16 bases between. The CDR3 length is 14 residues. This CDR3 is CASKVDAAHYEQYF. CDR3 bases: TGTGCCAGCAAGGTAGACGCGGCCCACTACGAGCAGTACTTC.

The V call is TRBV5-1, the J call TRBJ1-2; D is possibly TRBD1 (5 bases). Germline V lookup: CDR1 SGHRS, CDR2 YFSETQ. Trimming took off 0 bases at V and 7 bases at J, with 7 bases between the two ends. This CDR3 contains 12 residues. Written as DNA, the CDR3 is TGCGCCAGCAGCTTGGACGGGGGTGGCTACACCTTC. Its protein is CASSLDGGGYTF.

The chain has TRBV7-9 and TRBJ1-1; a possible D gene is TRBD1 (5 bases). Deletions cut 5 bases from V and 10 bases from J, with 11 bases between. Germline V gene lookup returns CDR1 SEHNR and CDR2 FQNEAQ (reference sequence). CDR3 length: 11 amino acids. The CDR3 DNA reads as TGTGCCAGCAGCCCAGGGTGGGTAGCTTTCTTT. It yields the protein CASSPGWVAFF.

The chain has TRBV2 and TRBJ1-4, with a weak D call TRBD1 (6 bases). In germline, CDR1 is SNHLY, CDR2 FYNNEI. The CDR3 totals 14 residues. V shed 7 bases and J shed 8 bases, with 17 bases lying between them. This chain's CDR3 is CASTGQPGVEKLFF. The CDR3 region has the DNA TGTGCCAGCACCGGACAGCCCGGGGTAGAAAAACTGTTTTTT.

For the CDR3, the DNA is TGTGCCAGCAGCTTAGGGGGACAGGGCGGAGATACGCAGTATTTT. Protein product: CASSLGGQGGDTQYF. This rearrangement joins TRBV7-2 to TRBJ2-3; 9 bases map to TRBD1. The CDR3 is made up of 15 amino acids. Per germline, CDR1 SGHTA and CDR2 FQGNSA. The trim removed 1 base at V and 5 bases at J, leaving 4 bases unmatched.

The chain couples TRBV4-1 to TRBJ2-3; 10 bases match TRBD2. The CDR3 is 15 amino acids. V lost 5 bases, J lost 1 base, and 3 bases stayed unmatched. Looked up from germline, CDR1 is MGHRA and CDR2 is YSYEKL. The CDR3 sequence is CASSIGTSGTDTQYF. The CDR3 region has the DNA TGCGCCAGCAGCATAGGGACTAGCGGCACAGATACGCAGTATTTT.

V usage is TRBV19 and J usage is TRBJ2-2; 10 nucleotides agree with TRBD2. Trimming took 3 bases from V and 7 from J; bases not matched to a gene: 8. CDR3 length: 16 residues. Germline loops: CDR1 LNHDA, CDR2 SQIVND (reference sequence). Written as DNA, the CDR3 is TGTGCCAGTAGTATCTCAGCGGGGGGGCCTGGCGGGGAGCTGTTTTTT. This encodes CASSISAGGPGGELFF.

The chain links TRBV5-1 to TRBJ2-7, with 8 bases aligning to TRBD1. The V gene's germline CDR1 is SGHRS and CDR2 YFSETQ. The CDR3 extends over 14 amino acids. Germline trimming cut 2 bases from V and 2 bases from J; bases unmatched to any gene: 3. The chain's CDR3 is CASSFRTGPYEQYF. The CDR3 region has the DNA TGCGCCAGCAGCTTCAGGACAGGGCCCTACGAGCAGTACTTC.

The genes are TRBV7-9 and TRBJ2-1; 8 bases are shared with TRBD2. The CDR3 covers 16 residues. Germline trimming cut 2 bases from V and 4 bases from J; bases unmatched to any gene: 7. Per the germline V gene, CDR1 is SEHNR and CDR2 is FQNEAQ (reference sequence). The CDR3 DNA is TGTGCCAGCAGCTTAATGGTGGCTAGCGGGTACAATGAGCAGTTCTTC. Translating gives CASSLMVASGYNEQFF.

The CDR3 sequence: CAWTPAGSYNEQFF. The CDR3 nucleotides are TGTGCCTGGACCCCAGCGGGATCCTACAATGAGCAGTTCTTC. This chain uses TRBV30 with TRBJ2-1; 7 bases map to TRBD2. The V gene's germline CDR1 is GTSNPN and CDR2 SVGIG (reference sequence). The CDR3 totals 14 residues. V lost 4 bases, J lost 1 base, and 4 bases stayed unmatched.

The chain is built from TRBV13 and TRBJ1-5; D possibly corresponds to TRBD1 (6 bases). V was clipped by 5 bases and J by 3 bases, with 11 bases between them. Per germline, CDR1 PRHDT and CDR2 FYEKMQ (reference sequence). The CDR3 covers 14 residues. The DNA of the CDR3 is TGTGCCAGCAGCGTCAGGGGCCTCAATCAGCCCCAGCATTTT. Translating gives CASSVRGLNQPQHF.

The chain combines TRBV6-5 with TRBJ1-1; D possibly corresponds to TRBD1 (5 bases). The CDR3 runs to 14 residues. V was cut by 6 bases and J by 5 bases, with 16 bases left in between. Per germline, CDR1 MNHEY and CDR2 SVGAGI. The CDR3 coding sequence is TGTGCCAGCAGCGCCGCCCCAGGGTTGACTGAAGCTTTCTTT. Amino acid sequence: CASSAAPGLTEAFF.

V and J are TRBV27 and TRBJ2-7, with TRBD1 matching over 10 bases. V trimming: 6 bases; J trimming: 2 bases; junction bases outside the gene matches: 4. Germline V gives CDR1 MNHEY, CDR2 SMNVEV (reference sequence). This CDR3 has 14 residues. This CDR3 is CASRPGTGAYEQYF. The CDR3 DNA reads TGTGCCAGCAGACCCGGGACAGGGGCCTACGAGCAGTACTTC.

The J gene is TRBJ1-1, the V gene TRBV11-2; TRBD1 might be the D (6 bases). The length of the CDR3 is 13 residues. The V end was cut by 1 base, the J end by 12 bases, with 15 bases between. Germline V gene data show CDR1 as SGHAT and CDR2 as FQNNGV. The DNA of the CDR3 is TGTGCCAGCAGCTTAGTAGCGGGGGGCAGGACTTTCTTT. Translation gives CASSLVAGGRTFF.

The chain uses TRBV10-3 and TRBJ2-7, with a possible D match to TRBD1 (5 bases). CDR3 length equals 14 residues. CDR1 is ENHRY, CDR2 SYGVKD, per germline. Trimming took off 3 bases at V and 1 base at J, with 10 bases between the two ends. The CDR3 spells CAISDRSGSYEQYF. The CDR3 nucleotides read TGTGCCATCAGTGATCGTTCAGGGTCCTACGAGCAGTACTTC.

This sequence joins TRBV28 and TRBJ2-1, with TRBD2 matching over 7 bases. V lost 5 bases to trimming and J lost 4 bases; unmatched junction nucleotides: 8. This CDR3 spans 15 amino acids. Germline assignment: CDR1 MDHEN and CDR2 SYDVKM. The CDR3, as DNA: TGTGCCAGCAGTGTAGGCTCAGCGGGGTACAATGAGCAGTTCTTC. It codes for CASSVGSAGYNEQFF. Full variable domain (rest looked up from reference TRBV28 and TRBJ2-1): DVKVTQSSRYLVKRTGEKVFLECVQDMDHENMFWYRQDPGLGLRLIYFSYDVKMKEKGDIPEGYSVSREKKERFSLILESASTNQTSMYLCASSVGSAGYNEQFFGPGTRLTVL.

The V gene is TRBV28, the J gene TRBJ1-1; 8 bases are shared with TRBD1. This CDR3 region has 14 residues. J gave up 3 bases and V 5 bases, and 5 bases lay outside the gene matches. Per the germline V gene, CDR1 is MDHEN and CDR2 is SYDVKM. This CDR3 is CASSPGGWDTEAFF. The CDR3 DNA sequence: TGTGCCAGCAGTCCAGGGGGCTGGGACACTGAAGCTTTCTTT.

This chain joins TRBV6-5 and TRBJ1-3; no clear D gene. CDR1 is MNHEY, CDR2 SVGAGI, per germline. The CDR3 extends over 13 amino acids. V was trimmed by 2 bases and J by 2 bases, leaving 4 bases between them. The CDR3 region is CASSYEAGNTIYF. CDR3 nucleotide sequence: TGTGCCAGCAGTTACGAGGCTGGAAACACCATATATTTT.

This chain joins TRBV19 and TRBJ2-7; 7 bases line up with TRBD2. The CDR3 loop spans 14 amino acids. Germline-derived CDR1 and CDR2 are LNHDA and SQIVND (reference sequence). V was pared by 4 bases and J by 1 base, with 4 bases of the junction left unmatched. CDR3 residues: CASSRQRGSYEQYF. The CDR3 DNA reads as TGTGCCAGTAGTAGGCAGCGGGGTTCCTACGAGCAGTACTTC. The variable domain in full, completed from reference TRBV19 and TRBJ2-7, reads DGGITQSPKYLFRKEGQNVTLSCEQNLNHDAMYWYRQDPGQGLRLIYYSQIVNDFQKGDIAEGYSVSREKKESFPLTVTSAQKNPTAFYLCASSRQRGSYEQYFGPGTRLTVT.

V is TRBV12-5 and J is TRBJ1-3; weak D call: TRBD1 (5 bases). Germline CDR1 and CDR2: LGHNT and FRNRAP. This CDR3 is 16 amino acids long. Trimming left V 0 bases short and J 2 bases short, with 11 bases between. CDR3 coding DNA: TGTGCTAGTGGTTTGGTGGTGTCAGGGACTGGAAACACCATATATTTT. Protein: CASGLVVSGTGNTIYF.

The chain couples TRBV6-6 to TRBJ2-3, with 9 nucleotides matching TRBD2. V was clipped by 8 bases and J by 4 bases; unmatched bases: 1. Germline CDR1 MNHNY, CDR2 SVGAGI (reference sequence). The CDR3 is made up of 12 amino acids. CDR3 coding DNA: TGTGCCAGCGCGGGGGGGGCAGATACGCAGTATTTT. This codes for CASAGGADTQYF.